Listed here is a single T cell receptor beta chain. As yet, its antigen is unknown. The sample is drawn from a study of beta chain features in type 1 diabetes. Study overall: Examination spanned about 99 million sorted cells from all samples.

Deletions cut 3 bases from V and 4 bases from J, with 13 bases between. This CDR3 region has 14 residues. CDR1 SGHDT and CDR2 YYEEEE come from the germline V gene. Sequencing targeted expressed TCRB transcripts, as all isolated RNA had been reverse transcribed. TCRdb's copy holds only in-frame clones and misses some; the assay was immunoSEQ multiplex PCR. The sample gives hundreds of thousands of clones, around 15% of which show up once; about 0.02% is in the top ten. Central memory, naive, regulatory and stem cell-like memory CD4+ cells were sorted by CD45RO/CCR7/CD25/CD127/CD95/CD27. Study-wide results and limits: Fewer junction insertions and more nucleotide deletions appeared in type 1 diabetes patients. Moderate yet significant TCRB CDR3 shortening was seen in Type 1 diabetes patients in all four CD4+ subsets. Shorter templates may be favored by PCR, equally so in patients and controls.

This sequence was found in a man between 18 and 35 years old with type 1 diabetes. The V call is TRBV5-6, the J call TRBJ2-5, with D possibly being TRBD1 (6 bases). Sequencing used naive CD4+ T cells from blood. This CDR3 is CASSWDTIGETQYF. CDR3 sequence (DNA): TGTGCCAGCAGCTGGGACACAATTGGAGAGACCCAGTACTTC. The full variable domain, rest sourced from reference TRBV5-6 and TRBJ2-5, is DAGVTQSPTHLIKTRGQQVTLRCSPKSGHDTVSWYQQALGQGPQFIFQYYEEEERQRGNFPDRFSGHQFPNYSSELNVNALLLGDSALYLCASSWDTIGETQYFGPGTRLLVL.